Listed below are T cell receptor beta chains from one sample, sequenced in a study of T cells in localized non-small cell lung cancer. TCRdb's copy holds only in-frame clones and misses some; the assay was immunoSEQ multiplex PCR. The sample includes 25,000 to 35,000 clones, approximately 83% of them seen just once. Source: peripheral blood mononuclear cells, taken before any cancer treatment. These receptors were taken from a man aged 40-75 years with stage III lung adenocarcinoma. Both conserved end residues are trimmed from each CDR3. A D gene is named only where the DNA matches it firmly. The size field is filled for only some rows; it gives once, few, many or a size class.

few	TRBV10-3	TRBJ1-2	-	AISLDRTANYGYT
-	TRBV11-2	TRBJ2-4	-	ASSSTPTLFGAKNIQY
-	TRBV15	TRBJ1-2	-	ATSRDPGPYGYT
-	TRBV5-8	TRBJ1-5	-	ASSFVQGNQPQH
-	TRBV14	TRBJ1-6	-	ASSQFGGPNSPLH
-	TRBV9	TRBJ2-3	-	ASSVSQGIDLVDTQY
few	TRBV4-1	TRBJ2-7	-	ASSLLVFYEQY
-	TRBV6-4	TRBJ1-4	-	ASSETLGEKLF
-	TRBV7-9	TRBJ1-2	-	ASSSSLRVYGYT
-	TRBV10-3	TRBJ2-1	TRBD2	ATGLARDNEQF
-	TRBV2	TRBJ2-2	-	ASRTGTITTGELF
-	TRBV9	TRBJ2-5	-	ASSPLSTQETQY
-	TRBV19	TRBJ1-5	-	ASSRPTGSNQPQH
-	TRBV6-1	TRBJ2-1	-	ASSAGGSSYNEQF
-	TRBV5-1	TRBJ2-1	TRBD2	ASSLAGGNNEQF
-	TRBV6-6	TRBJ2-1	-	ATSGDEQF
-	TRBV28	TRBJ1-5	-	TSRLERGNQPQH
once	TRBV21-1	TRBJ2-3	-	ASSKVGASTDTQY
-	TRBV5-6	TRBJ1-6	-	ASSLAVEAPLH
-	TRBV11-2	TRBJ1-5	-	ASSLERGTQH
-	TRBV5-1	TRBJ1-3	-	ASSLGDPGNTIY
-	TRBV5-1	TRBJ2-1	TRBD2	ASRASGVNEQF
-	TRBV27	TRBJ1-6	TRBD1	ASSPNRGGNSPLH
-	TRBV30	TRBJ1-2	TRBD1	AWREGTVGGYT
-	TRBV5-4	TRBJ2-2	TRBD2	ASSRLAGVTAGELF